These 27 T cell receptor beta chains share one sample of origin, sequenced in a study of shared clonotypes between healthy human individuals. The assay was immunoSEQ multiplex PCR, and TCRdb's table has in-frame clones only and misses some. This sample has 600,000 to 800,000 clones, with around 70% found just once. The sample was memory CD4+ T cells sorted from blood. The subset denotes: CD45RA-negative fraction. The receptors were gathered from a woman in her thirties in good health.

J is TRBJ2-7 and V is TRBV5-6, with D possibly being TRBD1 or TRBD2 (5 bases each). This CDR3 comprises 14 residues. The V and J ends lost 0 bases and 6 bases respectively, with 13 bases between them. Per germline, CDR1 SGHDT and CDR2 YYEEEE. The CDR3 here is CASSLASIGAEQYF. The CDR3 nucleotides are TGTGCCAGCAGCTTGGCCTCGATCGGGGCCGAGCAGTACTTC.

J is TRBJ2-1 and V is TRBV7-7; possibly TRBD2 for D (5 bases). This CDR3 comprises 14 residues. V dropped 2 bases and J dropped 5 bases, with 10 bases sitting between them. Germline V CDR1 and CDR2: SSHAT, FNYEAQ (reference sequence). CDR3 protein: CASSLSRGDNEQFF. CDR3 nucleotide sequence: TGTGCCAGCAGCTTATCCCGGGGTGACAATGAGCAGTTCTTC.

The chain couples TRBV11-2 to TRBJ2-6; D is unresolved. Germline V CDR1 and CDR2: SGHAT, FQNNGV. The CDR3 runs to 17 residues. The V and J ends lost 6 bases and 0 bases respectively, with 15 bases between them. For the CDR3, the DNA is TGTGCCAGCAGTCGCGGCGCACCAAGCTCTGGGGCCAACGTCCTGACTTTC. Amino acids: CASSRGAPSSGANVLTF.

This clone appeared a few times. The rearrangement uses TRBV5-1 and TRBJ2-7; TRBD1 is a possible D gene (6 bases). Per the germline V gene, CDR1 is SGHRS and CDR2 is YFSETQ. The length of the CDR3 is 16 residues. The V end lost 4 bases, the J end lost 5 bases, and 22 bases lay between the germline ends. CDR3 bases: TGCGCCAGCAGCCAGATGACGGGACAACAAGGACACGAGCAGTACTTC. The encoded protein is CASSQMTGQQGHEQYF.

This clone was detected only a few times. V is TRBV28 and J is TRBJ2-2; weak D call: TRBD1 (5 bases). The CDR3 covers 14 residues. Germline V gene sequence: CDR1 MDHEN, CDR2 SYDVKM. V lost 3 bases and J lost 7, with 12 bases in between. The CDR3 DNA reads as TGTGCCAGCAGTTTCATCTCAGGGTACGGGGAGCTGTTTTTT. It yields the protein CASSFISGYGELFF.

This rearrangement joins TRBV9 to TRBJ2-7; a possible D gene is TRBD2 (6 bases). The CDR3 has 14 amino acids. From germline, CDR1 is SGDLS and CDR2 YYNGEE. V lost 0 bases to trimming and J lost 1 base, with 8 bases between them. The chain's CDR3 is CASSVGAGSYEQYF. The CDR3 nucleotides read TGTGCCAGCAGCGTAGGGGCGGGATCCTACGAGCAGTACTTC.

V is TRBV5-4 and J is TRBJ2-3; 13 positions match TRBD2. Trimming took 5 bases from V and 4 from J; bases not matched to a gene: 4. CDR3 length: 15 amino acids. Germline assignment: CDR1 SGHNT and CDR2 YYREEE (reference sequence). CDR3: CASRTSGRRADTQYF. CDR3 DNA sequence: TGTGCCAGCAGGACTAGCGGGAGGAGGGCAGATACGCAGTATTTT.

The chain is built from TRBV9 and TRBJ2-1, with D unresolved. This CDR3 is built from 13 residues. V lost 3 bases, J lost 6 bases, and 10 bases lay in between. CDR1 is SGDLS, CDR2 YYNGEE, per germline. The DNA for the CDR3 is TGTGCCAGCAGCGATGCCCTCGCCAATGAGCAGTTCTTC. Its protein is CASSDALANEQFF. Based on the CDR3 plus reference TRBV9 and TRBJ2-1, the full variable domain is DSGVTQTPKHLITATGQRVTLRCSPRSGDLSVYWYQQSLDQGLQFLIQYYNGEERAKGNILERFSAQQFPDLHSELNLSSLELGDSALYFCASSDALANEQFFGPGTRLTVL.

CDR3 protein: CASSQPTKGASKNIQYF. CDR3 DNA sequence: TGCGCCAGCAGCCAACCAACGAAGGGGGCTTCCAAAAACATTCAGTACTTC. J is TRBJ2-4 and V is TRBV4-1, with 7 bases that match TRBD1. Germline V gene sequence: CDR1 MGHRA, CDR2 YSYEKL. V shed 2 bases, J shed 2 bases, and the junction held 9 bases outside the gene matches. This CDR3 comprises 17 residues.

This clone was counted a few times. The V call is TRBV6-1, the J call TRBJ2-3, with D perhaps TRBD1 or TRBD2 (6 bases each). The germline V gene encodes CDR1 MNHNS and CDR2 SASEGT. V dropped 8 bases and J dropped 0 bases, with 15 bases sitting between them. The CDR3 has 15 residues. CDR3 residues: CASGGQRASTDTQYF. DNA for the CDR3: TGTGCCAGCGGGGGGCAAAGGGCTAGCACAGATACGCAGTATTTT.

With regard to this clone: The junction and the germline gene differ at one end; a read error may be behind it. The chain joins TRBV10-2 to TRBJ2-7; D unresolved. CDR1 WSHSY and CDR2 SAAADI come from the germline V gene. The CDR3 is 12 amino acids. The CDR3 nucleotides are TGCGCCAGCAGTGACGTTAGGGATCCGGGTCTCTTC. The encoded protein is CASSDVRDPGLF.

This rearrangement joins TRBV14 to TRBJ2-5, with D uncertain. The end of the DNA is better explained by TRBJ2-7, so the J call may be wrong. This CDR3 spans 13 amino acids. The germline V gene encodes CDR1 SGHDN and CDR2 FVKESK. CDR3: CASSQDRKGEQYF. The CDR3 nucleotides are TGTGCCAGCAGCCAAGATCGAAAGGGCGAGCAGTACTTC.

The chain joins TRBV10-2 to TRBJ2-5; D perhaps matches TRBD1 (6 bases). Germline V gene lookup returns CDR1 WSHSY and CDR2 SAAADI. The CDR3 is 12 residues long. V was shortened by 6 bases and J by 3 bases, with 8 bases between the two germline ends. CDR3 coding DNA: TGCGCCAGCAGAGACAGGAAAGAGACCCAGTACTTC. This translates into CASRDRKETQYF.

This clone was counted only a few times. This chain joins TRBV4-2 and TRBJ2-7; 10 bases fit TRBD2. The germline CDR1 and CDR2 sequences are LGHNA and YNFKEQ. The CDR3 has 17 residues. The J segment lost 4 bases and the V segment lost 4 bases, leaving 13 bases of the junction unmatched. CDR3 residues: CASSPQQASGSSYEQYF. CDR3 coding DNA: TGTGCCAGCAGCCCACAACAGGCTAGCGGGAGTTCGTACGAGCAGTACTTC.

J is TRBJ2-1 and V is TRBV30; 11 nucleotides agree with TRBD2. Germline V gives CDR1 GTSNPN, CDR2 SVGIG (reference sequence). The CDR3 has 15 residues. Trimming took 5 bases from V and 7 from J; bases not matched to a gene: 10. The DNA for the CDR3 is TGTGCCTGGGACCCTCTAGCGGGAGGTGGAAATGAGCAGTTCTTC. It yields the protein CAWDPLAGGGNEQFF. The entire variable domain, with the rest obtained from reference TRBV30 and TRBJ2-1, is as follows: SQTIHQWPATLVQPVGSPLSLECTVEGTSNPNLYWYRQAAGRGLQLLFYSVGIGQISSEVPQNLSASRPQDRQFILSSKKLLLSDSGFYLCAWDPLAGGGNEQFFGPGTRLTVL.

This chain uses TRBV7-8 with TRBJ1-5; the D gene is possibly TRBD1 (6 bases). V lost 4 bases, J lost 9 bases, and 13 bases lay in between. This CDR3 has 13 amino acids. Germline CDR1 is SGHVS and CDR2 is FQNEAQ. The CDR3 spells CASSSGVLLPQHF. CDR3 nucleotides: TGTGCCAGCAGCTCAGGGGTTTTACTGCCCCAGCATTTT.

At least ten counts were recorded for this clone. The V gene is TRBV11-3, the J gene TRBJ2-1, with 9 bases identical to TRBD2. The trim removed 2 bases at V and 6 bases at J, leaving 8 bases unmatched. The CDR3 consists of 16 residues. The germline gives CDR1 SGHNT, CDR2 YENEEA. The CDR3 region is CASSLSGTSFSNEQFF. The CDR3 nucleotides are TGTGCCAGCAGCTTATCCGGGACTAGCTTCTCCAATGAGCAGTTCTTC.

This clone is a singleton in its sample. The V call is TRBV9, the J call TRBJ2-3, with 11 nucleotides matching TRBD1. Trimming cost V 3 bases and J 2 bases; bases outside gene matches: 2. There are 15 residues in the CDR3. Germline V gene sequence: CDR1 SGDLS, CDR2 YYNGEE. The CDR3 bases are TGTGCCAGCAGCGCCGGACAGGGGGCCACAGATACGCAGTATTTT. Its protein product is CASSAGQGATDTQYF.

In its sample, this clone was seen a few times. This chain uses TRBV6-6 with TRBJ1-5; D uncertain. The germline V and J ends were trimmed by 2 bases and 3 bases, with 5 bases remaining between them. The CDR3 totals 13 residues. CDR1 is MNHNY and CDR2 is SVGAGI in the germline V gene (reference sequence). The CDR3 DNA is TGTGCCAGCAGTTACACGGACAATCAGCCCCAGCATTTT. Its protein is CASSYTDNQPQHF.

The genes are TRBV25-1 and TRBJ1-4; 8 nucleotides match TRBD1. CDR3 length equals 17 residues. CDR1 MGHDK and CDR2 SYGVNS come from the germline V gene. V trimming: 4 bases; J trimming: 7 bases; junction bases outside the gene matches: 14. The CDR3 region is CASSGRQGRFVGEKLFF. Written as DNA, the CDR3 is TGTGCCAGCAGTGGTAGACAGGGGCGATTTGTCGGTGAAAAACTGTTTTTT. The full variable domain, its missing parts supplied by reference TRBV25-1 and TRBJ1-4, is EADIYQTPRYLVIGTGKKITLECSQTMGHDKMYWYQQDPGMELHLIHYSYGVNSTEKGDLSSESTVSRIRTEHFPLTLESARPSHTSQYLCASSGRQGRFVGEKLFFGSGTQLSVL.

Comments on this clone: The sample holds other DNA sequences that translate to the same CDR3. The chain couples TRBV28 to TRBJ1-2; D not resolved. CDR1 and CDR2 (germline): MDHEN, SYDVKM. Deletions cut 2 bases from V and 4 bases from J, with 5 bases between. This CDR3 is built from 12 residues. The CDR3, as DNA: TGTGCCAGCAGTTTAGGCACCTATGGCTACACCTTC. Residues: CASSLGTYGYTF.

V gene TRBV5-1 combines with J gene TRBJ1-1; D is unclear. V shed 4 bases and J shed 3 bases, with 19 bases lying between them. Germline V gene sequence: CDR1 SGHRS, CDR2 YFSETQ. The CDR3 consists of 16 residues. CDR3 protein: CASSSRELGGHTEAFF. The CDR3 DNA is TGCGCCAGCAGCAGTCGCGAACTTGGAGGCCACACTGAAGCTTTCTTT.

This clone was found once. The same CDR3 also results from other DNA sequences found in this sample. The CDR3 nucleotides are TGTGCCAGCAGCTTGGCCCAGGGCTCCTACAATGAGCAGTTCTTC. Its translation: CASSLAQGSYNEQFF. The gene calls are TRBV5-4 and TRBJ2-1; a possible D gene is TRBD1 (5 bases). Germline V gives CDR1 SGHNT, CDR2 YYREEE (reference sequence). This CDR3 contains 15 residues. Trimming took off 0 bases at V and 0 bases at J, with 7 bases between the two ends.

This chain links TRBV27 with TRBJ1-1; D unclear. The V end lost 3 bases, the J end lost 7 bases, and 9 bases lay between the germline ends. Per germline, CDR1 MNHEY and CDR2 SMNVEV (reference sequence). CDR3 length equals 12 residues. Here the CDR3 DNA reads TGTGCCAGCAGTTTCCCGGGCGATGAAGCTTTCTTT. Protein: CASSFPGDEAFF.

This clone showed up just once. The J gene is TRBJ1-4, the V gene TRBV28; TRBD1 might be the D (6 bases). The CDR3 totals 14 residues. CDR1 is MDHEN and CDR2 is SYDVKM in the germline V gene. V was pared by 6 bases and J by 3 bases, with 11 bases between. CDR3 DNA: TGTGCCAGCAGAGATCAGGGGTCTAATGAAAAACTGTTTTTT. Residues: CASRDQGSNEKLFF. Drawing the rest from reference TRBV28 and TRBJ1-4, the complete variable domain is DVKVTQSSRYLVKRTGEKVFLECVQDMDHENMFWYRQDPGLGLRLIYFSYDVKMKEKGDIPEGYSVSREKKERFSLILESASTNQTSMYLCASRDQGSNEKLFFGSGTQLSVL.

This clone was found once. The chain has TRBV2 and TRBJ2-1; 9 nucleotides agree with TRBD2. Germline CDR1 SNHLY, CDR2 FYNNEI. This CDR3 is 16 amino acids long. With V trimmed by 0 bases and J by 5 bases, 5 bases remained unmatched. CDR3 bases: TGTGCCAGCAGTGAAGCGTCTAGCGGGGCCGACAATGAGCAGTTCTTC. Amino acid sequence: CASSEASSGADNEQFF.

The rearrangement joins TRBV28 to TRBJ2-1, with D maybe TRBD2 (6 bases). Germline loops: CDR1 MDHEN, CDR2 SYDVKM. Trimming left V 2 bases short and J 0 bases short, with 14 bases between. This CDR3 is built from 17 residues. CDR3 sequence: CASSLGGSGGSYNEQFF. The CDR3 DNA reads TGTGCCAGCAGTTTAGGGGGGAGCGGAGGCTCCTACAATGAGCAGTTCTTC.